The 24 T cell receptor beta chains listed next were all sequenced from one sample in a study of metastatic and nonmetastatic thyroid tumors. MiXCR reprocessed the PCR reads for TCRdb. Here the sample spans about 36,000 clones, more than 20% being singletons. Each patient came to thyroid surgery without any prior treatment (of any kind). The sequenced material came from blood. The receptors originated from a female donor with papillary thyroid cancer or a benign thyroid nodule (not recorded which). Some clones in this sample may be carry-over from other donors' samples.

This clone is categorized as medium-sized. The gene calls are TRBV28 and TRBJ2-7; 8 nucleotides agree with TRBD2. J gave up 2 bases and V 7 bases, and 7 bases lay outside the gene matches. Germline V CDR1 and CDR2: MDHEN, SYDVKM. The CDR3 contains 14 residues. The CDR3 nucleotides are TGTGCCAGCACCCCGGGAGGGGACCCCTACGAGCAGTACTTC. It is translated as CASTPGGDPYEQYF. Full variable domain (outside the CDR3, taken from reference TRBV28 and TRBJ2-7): DVKVTQSSRYLVKRTGEKVFLECVQDMDHENMFWYRQDPGLGLRLIYFSYDVKMKEKGDIPEGYSVSREKKERFSLILESASTNQTSMYLCASTPGGDPYEQYFGPGTRLTVT.

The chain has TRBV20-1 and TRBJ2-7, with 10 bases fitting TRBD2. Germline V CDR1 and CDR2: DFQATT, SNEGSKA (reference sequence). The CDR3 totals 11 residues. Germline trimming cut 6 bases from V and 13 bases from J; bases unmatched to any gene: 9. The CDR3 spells CSAVPSSGSYF. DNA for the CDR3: TGCAGTGCCGTGCCCTCTAGCGGGAGTTACTTC.

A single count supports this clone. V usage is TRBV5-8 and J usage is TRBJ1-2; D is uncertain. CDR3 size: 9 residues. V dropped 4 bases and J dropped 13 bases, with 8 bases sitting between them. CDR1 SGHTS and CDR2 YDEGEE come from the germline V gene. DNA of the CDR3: TGTGCCAGCAGCGGAGGTCTCACCTTC. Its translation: CASSGGLTF.

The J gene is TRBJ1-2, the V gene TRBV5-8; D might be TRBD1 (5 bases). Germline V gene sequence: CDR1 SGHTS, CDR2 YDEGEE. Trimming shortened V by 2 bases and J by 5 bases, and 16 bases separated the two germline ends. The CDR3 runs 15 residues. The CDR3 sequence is CASSFDRTSGYGYTF. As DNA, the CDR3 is TGTGCCAGCAGCTTTGACAGAACCAGTGGGTATGGCTACACCTTC.

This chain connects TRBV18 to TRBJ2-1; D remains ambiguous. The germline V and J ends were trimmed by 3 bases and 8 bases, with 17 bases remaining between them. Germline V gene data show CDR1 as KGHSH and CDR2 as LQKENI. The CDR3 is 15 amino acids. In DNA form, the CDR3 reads TGTGCCAGCTCACCGGTTGGAGTGTCCTTCGATGAGCAGTTCTTC. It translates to CASSPVGVSFDEQFF.

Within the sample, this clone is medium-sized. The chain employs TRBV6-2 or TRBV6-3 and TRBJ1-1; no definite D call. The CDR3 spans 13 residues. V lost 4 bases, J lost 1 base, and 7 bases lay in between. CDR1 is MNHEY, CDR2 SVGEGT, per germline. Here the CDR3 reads CASSSRQNTEAFF. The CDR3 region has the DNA TGTGCCAGCAGTTCCCGACAGAACACTGAAGCTTTCTTT.

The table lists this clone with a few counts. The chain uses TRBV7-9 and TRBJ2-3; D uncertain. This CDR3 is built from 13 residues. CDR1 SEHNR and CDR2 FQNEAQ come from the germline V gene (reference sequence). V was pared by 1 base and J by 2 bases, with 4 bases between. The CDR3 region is CASSLGVTDTQYF. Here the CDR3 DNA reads TGTGCCAGCAGCTTAGGAGTCACAGATACGCAGTATTTT.

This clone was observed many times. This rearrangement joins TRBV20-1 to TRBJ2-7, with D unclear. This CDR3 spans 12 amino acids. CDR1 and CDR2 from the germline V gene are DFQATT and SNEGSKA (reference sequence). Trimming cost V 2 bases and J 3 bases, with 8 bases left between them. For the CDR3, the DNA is TGCAGTGCTAGACCGGGCCTCTACGAGCAGTACTTC. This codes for CSARPGLYEQYF.

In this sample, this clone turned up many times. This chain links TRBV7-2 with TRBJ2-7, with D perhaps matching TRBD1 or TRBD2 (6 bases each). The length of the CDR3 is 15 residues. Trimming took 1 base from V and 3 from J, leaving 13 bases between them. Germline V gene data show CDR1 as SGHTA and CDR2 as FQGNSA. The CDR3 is CASSLGGGLFYEQYF. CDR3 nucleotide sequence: TGTGCCAGCAGCTTAGGAGGGGGGCTATTCTACGAGCAGTACTTC.

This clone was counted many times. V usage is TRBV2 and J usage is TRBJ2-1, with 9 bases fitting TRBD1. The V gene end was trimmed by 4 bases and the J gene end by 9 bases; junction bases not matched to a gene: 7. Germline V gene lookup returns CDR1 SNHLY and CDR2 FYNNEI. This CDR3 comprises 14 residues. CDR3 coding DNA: TGTGCCAGCAGTGCGGACAGGGGAGGTGGTGAGCAGTTCTTC. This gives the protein CASSADRGGGEQFF. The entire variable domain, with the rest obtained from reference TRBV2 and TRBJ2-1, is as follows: EPEVTQTPSHQVTQMGQEVILRCVPISNHLYFYWYRQILGQKVEFLVSFYNNEISEKSEIFDDQFSVERPDGSNFTLKIRSTKLEDSAMYFCASSADRGGGEQFFGPGTRLTVL.

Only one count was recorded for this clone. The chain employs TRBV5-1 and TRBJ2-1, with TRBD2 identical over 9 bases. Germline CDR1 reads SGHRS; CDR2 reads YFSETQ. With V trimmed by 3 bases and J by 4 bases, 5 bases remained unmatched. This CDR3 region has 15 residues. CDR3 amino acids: CASSYQTSGYNEQFF. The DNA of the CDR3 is TGCGCCAGCAGCTACCAGACTAGCGGATACAATGAGCAGTTCTTC. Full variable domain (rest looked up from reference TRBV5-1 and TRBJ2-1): KAGVTQTPRYLIKTRGQQVTLSCSPISGHRSVSWYQQTPGQGLQFLFEYFSETQRNKGNFPGRFSGRQFSNSRSEMNVSTLELGDSALYLCASSYQTSGYNEQFFGPGTRLTVL.

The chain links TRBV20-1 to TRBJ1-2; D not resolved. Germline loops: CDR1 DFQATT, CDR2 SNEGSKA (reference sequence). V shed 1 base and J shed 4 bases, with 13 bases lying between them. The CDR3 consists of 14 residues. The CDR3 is CSARGGTWRYGYTF. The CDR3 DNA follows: TGCAGTGCTAGAGGCGGTACATGGCGCTATGGCTACACCTTC.

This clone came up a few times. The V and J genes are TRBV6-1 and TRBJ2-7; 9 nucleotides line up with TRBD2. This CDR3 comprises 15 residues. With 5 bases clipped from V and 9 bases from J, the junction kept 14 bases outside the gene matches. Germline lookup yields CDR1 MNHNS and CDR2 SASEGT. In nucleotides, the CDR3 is TGTGCCAGCAGTCTTTCGAGCGGGGGGCGGTCTCGGCAGTACTTC. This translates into CASSLSSGGRSRQYF.

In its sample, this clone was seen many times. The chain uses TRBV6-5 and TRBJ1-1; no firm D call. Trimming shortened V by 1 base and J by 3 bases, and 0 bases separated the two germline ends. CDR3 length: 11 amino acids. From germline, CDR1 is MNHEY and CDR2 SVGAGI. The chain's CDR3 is CASSYYTEAFF. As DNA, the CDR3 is TGTGCCAGCAGTTACTACACTGAAGCTTTCTTT.

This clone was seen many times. The CDR3, as DNA: TGCAGTGCTAAGGACGGGAGTGACTACGAGCAGTACTTC. This translates into CSAKDGSDYEQYF. The chain links TRBV20-1 to TRBJ2-7, with D possibly TRBD2 on 6 matching bases. The CDR3 contains 13 residues. Germline V CDR1 and CDR2: DFQATT, SNEGSKA (reference sequence). V was cut by 4 bases and J by 3 bases, with 13 bases left in between.

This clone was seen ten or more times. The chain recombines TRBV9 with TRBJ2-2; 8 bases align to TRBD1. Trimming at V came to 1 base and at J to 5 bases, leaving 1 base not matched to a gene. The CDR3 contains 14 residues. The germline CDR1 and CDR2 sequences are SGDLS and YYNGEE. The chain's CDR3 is CASSVQGATGELFF. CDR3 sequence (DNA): TGTGCCAGCAGCGTACAGGGGGCAACCGGGGAGCTGTTTTTT. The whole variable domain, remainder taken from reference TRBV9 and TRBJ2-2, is DSGVTQTPKHLITATGQRVTLRCSPRSGDLSVYWYQQSLDQGLQFLIQYYNGEERAKGNILERFSAQQFPDLHSELNLSSLELGDSALYFCASSVQGATGELFFGEGSRLTVL.

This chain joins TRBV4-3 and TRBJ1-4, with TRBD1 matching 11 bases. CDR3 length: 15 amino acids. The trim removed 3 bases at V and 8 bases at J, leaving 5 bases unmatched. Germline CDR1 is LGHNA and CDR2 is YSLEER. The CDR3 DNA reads TGCGCCAGCAGCCAGGGACAGGGGGTTGGAGAAAAACTGTTTTTT. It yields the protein CASSQGQGVGEKLFF.

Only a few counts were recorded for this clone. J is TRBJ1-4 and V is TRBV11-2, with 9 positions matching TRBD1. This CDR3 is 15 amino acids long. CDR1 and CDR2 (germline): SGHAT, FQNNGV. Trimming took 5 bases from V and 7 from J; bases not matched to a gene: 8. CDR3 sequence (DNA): TGTGCCAGCAGCCGAGGACAGGGGATTCGTGAAAAACTGTTTTTT. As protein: CASSRGQGIREKLFF.

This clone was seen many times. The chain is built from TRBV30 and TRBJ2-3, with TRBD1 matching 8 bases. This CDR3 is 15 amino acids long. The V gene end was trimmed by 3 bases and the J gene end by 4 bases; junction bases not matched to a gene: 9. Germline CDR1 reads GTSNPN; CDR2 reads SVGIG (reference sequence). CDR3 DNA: TGTGCCTGGAGACCGGGGGACAGGTTCGCAGATACGCAGTATTTT. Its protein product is CAWRPGDRFADTQYF.

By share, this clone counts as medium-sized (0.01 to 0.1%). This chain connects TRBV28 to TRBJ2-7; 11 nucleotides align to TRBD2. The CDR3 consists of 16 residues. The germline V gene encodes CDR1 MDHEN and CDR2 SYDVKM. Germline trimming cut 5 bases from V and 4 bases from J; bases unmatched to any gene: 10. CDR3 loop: CASSPGLAGGSYEQYF. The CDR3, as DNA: TGTGCCAGCAGTCCCGGGCTAGCGGGAGGTTCGTACGAGCAGTACTTC.

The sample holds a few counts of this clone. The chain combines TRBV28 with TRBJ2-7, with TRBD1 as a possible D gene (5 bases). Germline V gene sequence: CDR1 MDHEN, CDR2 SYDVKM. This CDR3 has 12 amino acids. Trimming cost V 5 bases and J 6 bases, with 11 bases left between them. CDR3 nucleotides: TGTGCCAGCAGTACACCAGGGATCGAGCAGTACTTC. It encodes CASSTPGIEQYF.

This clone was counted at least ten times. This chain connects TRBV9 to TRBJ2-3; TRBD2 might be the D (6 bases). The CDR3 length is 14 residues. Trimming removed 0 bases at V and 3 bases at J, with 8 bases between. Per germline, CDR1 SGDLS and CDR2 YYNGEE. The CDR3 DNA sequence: TGTGCCAGCAGCGTAGGGGACTTGACAGATACGCAGTATTTT. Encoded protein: CASSVGDLTDTQYF.

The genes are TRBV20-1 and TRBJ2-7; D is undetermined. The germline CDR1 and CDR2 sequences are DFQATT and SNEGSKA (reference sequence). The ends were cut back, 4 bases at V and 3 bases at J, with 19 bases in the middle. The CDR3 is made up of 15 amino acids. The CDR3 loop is CSANPTSAFGYEQYF. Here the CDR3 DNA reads TGCAGTGCTAACCCCACATCCGCTTTTGGCTACGAGCAGTACTTC.

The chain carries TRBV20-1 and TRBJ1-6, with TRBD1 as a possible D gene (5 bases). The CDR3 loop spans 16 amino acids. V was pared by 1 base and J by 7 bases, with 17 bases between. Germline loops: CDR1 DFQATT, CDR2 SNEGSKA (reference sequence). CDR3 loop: CSARASGLRRNSPLHF. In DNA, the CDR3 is TGCAGTGCTAGAGCGTCGGGACTCCGGAGGAATTCACCCCTCCACTTT.